The 20 T cell receptor beta chains below come from one sample, sequenced in a study of identical twins. A single record per CDR3 protein comes from TCRdb applying MiXCR to the 5' RACE reads. The sample yields about 660,000 distinct CDR3 sequences, more than 6.5% seen once. The same data also went into a second study, on yellow fever vaccine responses in identical twins.

Input material: PBMCs. All receptors come from a young woman in good health.

This clonotype was seen at least ten times. J is TRBJ2-1 and V is TRBV10-2; TRBD2 matches at 10 bases. There are 15 residues in the CDR3. The V gene's germline CDR1 is WSHSY and CDR2 SAAADI. V was pared by 7 bases and J by 0 bases, with 3 bases of the junction left unmatched. CDR3 nucleotides: TGCGCCAGCAAACTAGCGGGGAACTCCTACAATGAGCAGTTCTTC. It codes for CASKLAGNSYNEQFF.

This clonotype was found many times. This chain joins TRBV7-9 and TRBJ1-6; 9 nucleotides match TRBD1. There are 15 residues in the CDR3. The V segment lost 4 bases and the J segment 9 bases; nucleotides outside the gene matches: 7. The germline CDR1 and CDR2 sequences are SEHNR and FQNEAQ (reference sequence). CDR3 in DNA: TGTGCCAGCAGCTCAGGGACAGGGAACGGTTCACCCCTCCACTTT. Its translation: CASSSGTGNGSPLHF.

Details on this clonotype: A much larger clone differs from this one at a single base, so this may be a read error. The CDR3: CSVDAGVGEQNF. The CDR3 DNA follows: TGCAGCGTTGATGCGGGGGTAGGCGAGCAGAACTTC. This chain connects TRBV29-1 to TRBJ2-7, with TRBD2 matching 7 bases. This CDR3 comprises 12 residues. Germline CDR1 SQVTM, CDR2 ANQGSEA.

A few counts support this clonotype. The rearrangement uses TRBV20-1 and TRBJ2-4; D gene uncertain. V lost 0 bases and J lost 9, with 12 bases in between. Per germline, CDR1 DFQATT and CDR2 SNEGSKA (reference sequence). The CDR3 consists of 13 residues. DNA for the CDR3: TGCAGTGCTAGAGATTCTAGAATGATCATTCAGTACTTC. Translation gives CSARDSRMIIQYF.

This clonotype was seen ten or more times. The chain recombines TRBV9 with TRBJ1-2; D uncertain. Germline V gene lookup returns CDR1 SGDLS and CDR2 YYNGEE. This CDR3 is 13 amino acids long. V lost 6 bases and J 2 bases, leaving 11 bases between the germline ends. CDR3 nucleotide sequence: TGTGCCAGCAATGAGGGAAGCAACTATGGCTACACCTTC. Its translation is CASNEGSNYGYTF.

In this sample, this clonotype turned up a few times. The gene calls are TRBV20-1 and TRBJ2-7, with D unclear. Trimming cost V 6 bases and J 5 bases, with 11 bases left between them. Per germline, CDR1 DFQATT and CDR2 SNEGSKA (reference sequence). The CDR3 runs 11 residues. The CDR3 DNA reads TGCAGTGCCCTCACCCCACACGAGCAGTACTTC. This encodes CSALTPHEQYF.

Only a few counts were recorded for this clonotype. The chain combines TRBV7-9 with TRBJ2-7; TRBD1 matches at 9 bases. Unmatched junction bases numbered 9, after V lost 10 bases and J lost 5 bases. CDR1 is SEHNR and CDR2 is FQNEAQ in the germline V gene (reference sequence). CDR3 length equals 13 residues. CDR3 DNA sequence: TGTGCCACCCGAACAGGGGGCATCGACGAGCAGTACTTC. This encodes CATRTGGIDEQYF.

The chain uses TRBV7-9 and TRBJ2-3; D may match TRBD1 or TRBD2 (5 bases each). The germline V and J ends were trimmed by 5 bases and 5 bases, with 14 bases remaining between them. CDR3 length: 14 residues. Germline CDR1 SEHNR, CDR2 FQNEAQ (reference sequence). The CDR3 protein is CASSALMGVDTQYF. Here the CDR3 DNA reads TGTGCCAGCAGCGCTCTGATGGGGGTAGATACGCAGTATTTT.

The V gene is TRBV20-1, the J gene TRBJ1-6, with D perhaps matching TRBD1 (5 bases). This CDR3 contains 17 residues. CDR1 is DFQATT and CDR2 is SNEGSKA in the germline V gene (reference sequence). Trimming stripped 0 bases from V and 0 bases from J, with 12 bases between. The CDR3 sequence is CSARDLDTSSYNSPLHF. The CDR3 DNA is TGCAGTGCTAGAGATCTGGACACGAGCTCCTATAATTCACCCCTCCACTTT.

This clonotype was counted between two and nine times. The chain joins TRBV12-3 or TRBV12-4 to TRBJ2-5; a weak D match, TRBD2 (6 bases). V was clipped by 3 bases and J by 1 base, with 15 bases between them. The CDR3 covers 16 residues. The CDR3 DNA is TGTGCCAGCAGTTTGATATGGGGGGTTGGCCAAGAGACCCAGTACTTC. Protein product: CASSLIWGVGQETQYF.

This clonotype was seen more than once but under ten times. The V call is TRBV20-1, the J call TRBJ2-5; 12 bases align to TRBD1. Looked up from germline, CDR1 is DFQATT and CDR2 is SNEGSKA (reference sequence). V dropped 0 bases and J dropped 5; count of bases not matched to a gene: 10. The CDR3 spans 17 residues. CDR3 bases: TGCAGTGCTAGAGATCTATCGGGACAGGGGGCTGGGGAGACCCAGTACTTC. Amino acids: CSARDLSGQGAGETQYF.

This clonotype was seen ten or more times. The J gene is TRBJ2-1, the V gene TRBV5-1, with D maybe TRBD1 (5 bases). CDR3 size: 14 residues. The V end was cut by 0 bases, the J end by 7 bases, with 11 bases between. Germline V gene sequence: CDR1 SGHRS, CDR2 YFSETQ. CDR3 in amino acids: CASSLGRDRNEQFF. CDR3 DNA sequence: TGCGCCAGCAGCTTGGGCAGGGATCGAAATGAGCAGTTCTTC.

The rearrangement joins TRBV19 to TRBJ2-1; the D is unclear. Germline V gene sequence: CDR1 LNHDA, CDR2 SQIVND (reference sequence). There are 14 residues in the CDR3. Trimming removed 6 bases at V and 3 bases at J, with 12 bases between. In DNA form, the CDR3 reads TGTGCCAGTAGAAAAGGCGGTGACTACAATGAGCAGTTCTTC. Translation gives CASRKGGDYNEQFF.

This clonotype has more than one count but fewer than ten. The V and J genes are TRBV20-1 and TRBJ2-1, with TRBD2 matching over 8 bases. The CDR3 covers 15 residues. Unmatched junction bases numbered 9, after V lost 2 bases and J lost 6 bases. Germline CDR1 and CDR2: DFQATT and SNEGSKA (reference sequence). DNA for the CDR3: TGCAGTGCTAGAAGTTGGGAGAGCGGGGGCAATGAGCAGTTCTTC. Protein product: CSARSWESGGNEQFF.

This clonotype was seen more than once but under ten times. The rearrangement joins TRBV15 to TRBJ2-3; D gene ambiguous. Germline V gene lookup returns CDR1 LNHNV and CDR2 YYDKDF (reference sequence). V gave up 5 bases and J gave up 5 bases, with 5 bases separating them. CDR3 length equals 11 residues. CDR3 residues: CATSEIDTQYF. Written as DNA, the CDR3 is TGTGCCACCAGCGAGATAGATACGCAGTATTTT. The entire variable domain, with the rest obtained from reference TRBV15 and TRBJ2-3, is as follows: DAMVIQNPRYQVTQFGKPVTLSCSQTLNHNVMYWYQQKSSQAPKLLFHYYDKDFNNEADTPDNFQSRRPNTSFCFLDIRSPGLGDTAMYLCATSEIDTQYFGPGTRLTVL.

This clonotype was detected only a few times. The chain recombines TRBV9 with TRBJ1-2, with D possibly being TRBD1 (5 bases). V lost 1 base, J lost 7 bases, and 17 bases lay in between. The CDR3 is 15 amino acids. The germline V gene encodes CDR1 SGDLS and CDR2 YYNGEE. The CDR3 reads CASSVLPREGTGYTF. The DNA of the CDR3 is TGTGCCAGCAGCGTATTACCAAGGGAGGGGACTGGCTACACCTTC.

Ten or more counts support this clonotype. The genes are TRBV10-1 and TRBJ1-1; tentatively, D is TRBD1 (5 bases). Looked up from germline, CDR1 is WNHNN and CDR2 is SYGVQD (reference sequence). The CDR3 runs 15 residues. V lost 6 bases, J lost 0 bases, and 14 bases lay in between. CDR3 region: CASREDKGMNTEAFF. CDR3 nucleotides: TGCGCCAGCAGGGAGGACAAGGGCATGAACACTGAAGCTTTCTTT.

This clonotype has a handful of counts. The CDR3 is CATRRTGSYEQYF. DNA for the CDR3: TGTGCCACCCGAAGGACAGGCTCCTACGAGCAGTACTTC. The chain recombines TRBV25-1 with TRBJ2-7, with 7 nucleotides matching TRBD1. This CDR3 spans 13 amino acids. Germline CDR1 is MGHDK and CDR2 is SYGVNS. V shed 10 bases, J shed 0 bases, and the junction held 6 bases outside the gene matches.

The chain joins TRBV2 to TRBJ2-5; D perhaps matches TRBD2 (6 bases). Trimming cost V 3 bases and J 2 bases, with 13 bases left between them. Germline CDR1 and CDR2: SNHLY and FYNNEI. CDR3 length: 15 amino acids. The CDR3 loop is CASSDPAGIQETQYF. Written as DNA, the CDR3 is TGTGCCAGCAGTGACCCCGCGGGAATACAAGAGACCCAGTACTTC.

This rearrangement joins TRBV7-9 to TRBJ2-5; D gene ambiguous. The CDR3 runs to 13 residues. Germline lookup yields CDR1 SEHNR and CDR2 FQNEAQ (reference sequence). The germline V and J ends were trimmed by 6 bases and 0 bases, with 8 bases remaining between them. Here the CDR3 reads CASSWADQETQYF. The CDR3 region has the DNA TGTGCCAGCAGTTGGGCAGACCAAGAGACCCAGTACTTC.